Given below is one TCR beta chain in context. The V and J ends lost 2 bases and 7 bases, in that order; junction bases with no gene match: 8. Looked up from germline, CDR1 is KGHSH and CDR2 is LQKENI. The CDR3 runs to 15 residues. Participant-reported clinical history was the basis for cohort assignment. During the 2 weeks before they entered the study, exposed participants had met someone with a PCR-confirmed or clinician-diagnosed COVID-19 case. These data belong to a study of blood T cell repertoires in COVID-19. Study at large: COVID-19 samples from acute and convalescent phases originated in the United States, Italy and Spain.

In the authors' methods: Nucleated cell counts were estimated from reference gene primer amplification. Here immunoSEQ multiplex PCR was the method, and the copy in TCRdb shows in-frame clones only, minus some. That table is the source of V, J and clone size, and D and trimming were worked out from the DNA. The sample has about 150,000 clones, 80% to 85% seen once; the top ten hold approximately 5.3%. Material for sequencing was PBMCs or T cells enriched from blood (not recorded which). This clonotype originated in a man aged 70-80 years who had been exposed to COVID-19. This rearrangement joins TRBV18 to TRBJ1-5; 7 bases line up with TRBD1. CDR3 DNA: TGTGCCAGCTCACCAGAAGGGTCCAGGGGGCAGCCCCAGCATTTT. Encoded protein: CASSPEGSRGQPQHF.